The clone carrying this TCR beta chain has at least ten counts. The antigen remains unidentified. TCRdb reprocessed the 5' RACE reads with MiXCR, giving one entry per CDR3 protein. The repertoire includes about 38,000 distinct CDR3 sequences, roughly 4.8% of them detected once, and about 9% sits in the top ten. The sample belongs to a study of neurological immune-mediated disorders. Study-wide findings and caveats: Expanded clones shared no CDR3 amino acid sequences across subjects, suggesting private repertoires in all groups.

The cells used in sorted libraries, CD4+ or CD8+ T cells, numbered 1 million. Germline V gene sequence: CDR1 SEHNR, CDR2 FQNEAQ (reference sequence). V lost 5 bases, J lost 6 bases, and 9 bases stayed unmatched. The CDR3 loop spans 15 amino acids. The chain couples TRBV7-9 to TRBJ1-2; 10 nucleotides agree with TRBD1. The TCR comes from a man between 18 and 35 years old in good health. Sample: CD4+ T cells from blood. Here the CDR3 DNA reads TGTGCCAGCAGCCCCAGGGGGACAGGGGTCGATGGCTACACCTTC. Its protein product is CASSPRGTGVDGYTF.